A single sample gave rise to the 17 T cell receptor beta chains below, sequenced in a study of cytomegalovirus exposure and HLA in healthy donors. Primers: 60 Vbeta forward and 13 Jbeta reverse. Clones were read by immunoSEQ multiplex PCR, and TCRdb kept only the in-frame ones, dropping some. The sample lists about 150,000 clones, about 80% occurring once. Sequencing was done on a sample of PBMCs. These receptors were collected from a woman in her forties in good health and CMV-seronegative.

This sequence joins TRBV30 and TRBJ2-5, with a tentative D call TRBD1 (5 bases). V was clipped by 5 bases and J by 5 bases, with 12 bases between them. CDR1 and CDR2 from the germline V gene are GTSNPN and SVGIG (reference sequence). The CDR3 is 12 residues long. The CDR3 coding sequence is TGTGCCTGGCAGGGTGTATCGGAGACCCAGTACTTC. Amino acid sequence: CAWQGVSETQYF.

The chain employs TRBV4-2 and TRBJ2-1; weak D call: TRBD2 (6 bases). The V gene lost 1 base and the J gene lost 7 bases, with 14 bases spanning the gap. This CDR3 has 15 residues. CDR1 LGHNA and CDR2 YNFKEQ come from the germline V gene. The CDR3 sequence is CASSQVRDSQNEQFF. In nucleotides, the CDR3 is TGTGCCAGCAGCCAAGTCAGGGACTCCCAGAATGAGCAGTTCTTC.

The rearrangement links TRBV6-5 to TRBJ1-1; TRBD1 agrees at 8 bases. From germline, CDR1 is MNHEY and CDR2 SVGAGI. The CDR3 has 14 amino acids. V shed 2 bases and J 5 bases; nucleotides not matched to a gene: 4. In DNA, the CDR3 is TGTGCCAGCAGTTACGGGGACAGGAAGACTGAAGCTTTCTTT. Its protein is CASSYGDRKTEAFF.

The J gene is TRBJ2-2, the V gene TRBV2; D remains unclear. CDR1 is SNHLY, CDR2 FYNNEI, per germline. CDR3 length: 15 residues. Trimming took off 6 bases at V and 1 base at J, with 12 bases between the two ends. The CDR3 loop reads CASRFSGQNTGELFF. The CDR3 DNA is TGTGCCAGCAGGTTTTCGGGTCAGAACACCGGGGAGCTGTTTTTT.

V usage is TRBV4-1 and J usage is TRBJ2-7, with 8 bases lining up with TRBD1. After removal of 4 bases from V and 0 bases from J, the junction contained 11 bases not matched to a gene. CDR3 length: 17 amino acids. In germline, CDR1 is MGHRA, CDR2 YSYEKL. The CDR3 nucleotides read TGCGCCAGCAGCCCCTGGACAGGGACCATGATCTCCTACGAGCAGTACTTC. Its translation is CASSPWTGTMISYEQYF.

The V gene is TRBV5-1, the J gene TRBJ2-1; a weak D match, TRBD2 (6 bases). Germline V CDR1 and CDR2: SGHRS, YFSETQ. The CDR3 has 16 amino acids. Trimming pared 0 bases from V and 0 bases from J, leaving 10 bases between. CDR3 in amino acids: CASSLAGRRSYNEQFF. The CDR3 bases are TGCGCCAGCAGCTTGGCCGGGAGACGCTCCTACAATGAGCAGTTCTTC.

There are a few counts of this clone. The chain links TRBV19 to TRBJ2-7; the match to TRBD1 covers 8 bases. This CDR3 spans 15 amino acids. Germline assignment: CDR1 LNHDA and CDR2 SQIVND (reference sequence). Trimming removed 1 base from V and 5 bases from J; junction bases left unmatched: 7. CDR3 in amino acids: CASSIGSGQADEQYF. The CDR3 DNA sequence: TGTGCCAGTAGTATAGGGTCGGGACAGGCTGACGAGCAGTACTTC.

This clone was detected once. The chain joins TRBV5-4 to TRBJ1-2, with 12 bases lining up with TRBD1. V lost 0 bases, J lost 8 bases, and 5 bases stayed unmatched. Germline loops: CDR1 SGHNT, CDR2 YYREEE (reference sequence). The CDR3 runs to 15 residues. For the CDR3, the DNA is TGTGCCAGCAGCTTGGAGGGACAGGGGGCGGGGGGCTACACCTTC. Translation: CASSLEGQGAGGYTF. The whole variable domain, remainder taken from reference TRBV5-4 and TRBJ1-2, is ETGVTQSPTHLIKTRGQQVTLRCSSQSGHNTVSWYQQALGQGPQFIFQYYREEENGRGNFPPRFSGLQFPNYSSELNVNALELDDSALYLCASSLEGQGAGGYTFGSGTRLTVV.

CDR3 in amino acids: CATVPRSTGANVLTF. The CDR3 nucleotides are TGTGCCACCGTACCCCGGAGTACCGGGGCCAACGTCCTGACTTTC. The chain has TRBV11-3 and TRBJ2-6, with no clear D. V was clipped by 10 bases and J by 4 bases, with 17 bases between them. CDR1 and CDR2 from the germline V gene are SGHNT and YENEEA. The CDR3 contains 15 residues.

The chain combines TRBV5-1 with TRBJ2-1; D possibly corresponds to TRBD2 (7 bases). CDR3 length: 17 amino acids. Trimming cost V 0 bases and J 8 bases, with 21 bases left between them. CDR1 and CDR2 from the germline V gene are SGHRS and YFSETQ. CDR3 bases: TGCGCCAGCAGCTTGGGGGTCGGGGGGCTGGGTGGGGATGAGCAGTTCTTC. Translation: CASSLGVGGLGGDEQFF.

The chain has TRBV2 and TRBJ2-1; 9 bases align to TRBD1. This CDR3 comprises 15 residues. J was trimmed by 3 bases and V by 6 bases; bases with no gene match: 6. Germline V gives CDR1 SNHLY, CDR2 FYNNEI. This chain's CDR3 is CASRAGTGIYNEQFF. The CDR3, as DNA: TGTGCCAGCAGGGCCGGGACAGGGATCTACAATGAGCAGTTCTTC.

The rearrangement uses TRBV2 and TRBJ2-1, with TRBD1 as a possible D gene (5 bases). Per the germline V gene, CDR1 is SNHLY and CDR2 is FYNNEI. This CDR3 contains 18 residues. V was cut by 6 bases and J by 0 bases, with 21 bases left in between. The CDR3: CASRALRQFASSYNEQFF. The CDR3 bases are TGTGCCAGCAGGGCGTTACGACAGTTTGCGAGCTCCTACAATGAGCAGTTCTTC.

This clone has a handful of counts. The genes are TRBV27 and TRBJ2-3; 7 bases line up with TRBD1. Germline CDR1 and CDR2: MNHEY and SMNVEV (reference sequence). The CDR3 has 15 residues. V was clipped by 4 bases and J by 2 bases; unmatched bases: 6. CDR3 sequence: CASSSGTAFTDTQYF. As DNA, the CDR3 is TGTGCCAGCAGTTCCGGGACAGCATTCACAGATACGCAGTATTTT.

The chain couples TRBV11-3 to TRBJ2-1; 7 bases are shared with TRBD2. The CDR3 runs 14 residues. The ends lost 3 bases at V and 5 bases at J; junction bases unmatched: 4. From germline, CDR1 is SGHNT and CDR2 YENEEA. DNA for the CDR3: TGTGCCAGCAGCTTTCGGGGGAGGGACAATGAGCAGTTCTTC. It encodes CASSFRGRDNEQFF.

The chain recombines TRBV4-1 with TRBJ2-7, with D maybe TRBD1 (6 bases). The CDR3 runs 15 residues. The germline V gene has CDR1 MGHRA and CDR2 YSYEKL. Trimming stripped 6 bases from V and 2 bases from J, with 17 bases between. Here the CDR3 reads CASRPQGLGTYEQYF. For the CDR3, the DNA is TGCGCCAGCAGGCCCCAGGGGCTCGGGACCTACGAGCAGTACTTC.

A few counts support this clone. The chain combines TRBV5-4 with TRBJ1-1, with 7 positions matching TRBD1. V shed 4 bases, J shed 4 bases, and the junction held 1 base outside the gene matches. Looked up from germline, CDR1 is SGHNT and CDR2 is YYREEE (reference sequence). There are 12 residues in the CDR3. CDR3: CASSPGGTEAFF. CDR3 nucleotides: TGTGCCAGCAGCCCAGGGGGCACTGAAGCTTTCTTT.

V gene TRBV18 combines with J gene TRBJ2-5; TRBD2 matches at 8 bases. J gave up 2 bases and V 1 base, and 9 bases lay outside the gene matches. The germline V gene encodes CDR1 KGHSH and CDR2 LQKENI. This CDR3 has 17 amino acids. CDR3 coding DNA: TGTGCCAGCTCACCACTAACGAGCGGGGGAAGGCAAGAGACCCAGTACTTC. Translation gives CASSPLTSGGRQETQYF. The whole variable domain, filled in from reference TRBV18 and TRBJ2-5, reads NAGVMQNPRHLVRRRGQEARLRCSPMKGHSHVYWYRQLPEEGLKFMVYLQKENIIDESGMPKERFSAEFPKEGPSILRIQQVVRGDSAAYFCASSPLTSGGRQETQYFGPGTRLLVL.